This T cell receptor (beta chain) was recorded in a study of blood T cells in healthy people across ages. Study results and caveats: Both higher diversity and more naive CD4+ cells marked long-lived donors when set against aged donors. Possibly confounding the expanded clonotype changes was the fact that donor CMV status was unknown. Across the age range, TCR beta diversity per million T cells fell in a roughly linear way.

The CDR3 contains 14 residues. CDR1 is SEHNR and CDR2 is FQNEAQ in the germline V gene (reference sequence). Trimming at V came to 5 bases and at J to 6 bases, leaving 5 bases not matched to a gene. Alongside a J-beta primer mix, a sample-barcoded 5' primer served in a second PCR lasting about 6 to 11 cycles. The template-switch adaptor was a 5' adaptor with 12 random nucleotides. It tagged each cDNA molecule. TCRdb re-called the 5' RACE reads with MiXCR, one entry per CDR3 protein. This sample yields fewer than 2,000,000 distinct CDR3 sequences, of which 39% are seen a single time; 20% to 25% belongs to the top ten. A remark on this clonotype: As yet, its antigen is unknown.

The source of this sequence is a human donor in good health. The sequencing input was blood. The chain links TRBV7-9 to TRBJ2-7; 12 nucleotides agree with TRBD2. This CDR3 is CASSRLAGGLEQYF. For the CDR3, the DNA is TGTGCCAGCAGCCGTCTAGCGGGAGGGCTCGAGCAGTACTTC.